This TCR beta chain emerged from a study of CD8+CD57+ T cells in acquired aplastic anemia. Many counts were recorded for this clonotype. The junction and the germline gene differ at one end; a read error may be behind it. An expansion of CD8+CD57+ cells by flow cytometry had been shown in patients chosen for sequencing. TCR beta VDJ and CDR3 profiling used genomic DNA as template. TCRdb called the reads again in MiXCR, with one record for every CDR3 protein. The profile covers approximately 190,000 distinct CDR3 sequences, with under 55% appearing a single time and about 9.5% taken by the ten largest. The CDR3 contains 13 residues. Germline V CDR1 and CDR2: LNHDA, SQIVND (reference sequence).

The V gene is TRBV19, the J gene TRBJ2-7; tentatively, D is TRBD2 (7 bases). This clonotype was sampled from a human donor with aplastic anemia. Sequencing was carried out using sorted CD4+, CD8+, or CD8+CD57+ T cells (not recorded which) from PBMCs. This chain's CDR3 is CASSNRGAPVPNF. The CDR3 DNA sequence: TGTGCCAGTAGTAACCGGGGGGCGCCGGTTCCTAACTTC.